This passage covers 27 T cell receptor beta chains from one sample sequenced in a study of response to subunit inactivated influenza vaccine. TCRdb re-derived calls from the RT-PCR reads in MiXCR, one entry per CDR3 protein. The repertoire includes a few hundred thousand distinct CDR3 sequences, 14% of them detected once, and 11% sits in the top ten. Sequencing was performed on PBMCs from blood, taken roughly 13 days after vaccination. The receptors were sampled from a man aged 50 to 59 who received an inactivated influenza vaccine.

This clonotype was seen a few times. V gene TRBV7-2 combines with J gene TRBJ2-7; D might be TRBD1 (6 bases). Germline-derived CDR1 and CDR2 are SGHTA and FQGNSA. CDR3 length equals 14 residues. Trimming cost V 3 bases and J 0 bases, with 9 bases left between them. The DNA of the CDR3 is TGTGCCAGCAGCTTTGGGGGACACTCCTACGAGCAGTACTTC. Protein: CASSFGGHSYEQYF.

This clonotype showed up just a few times. The rearrangement links TRBV28 to TRBJ1-5; weak D call: TRBD1 (5 bases). Trimming shortened V by 3 bases and J by 0 bases, and 12 bases separated the two germline ends. Germline CDR1 and CDR2: MDHEN and SYDVKM. The CDR3 totals 16 residues. This CDR3 is CASSLTELYSNQPQHF. CDR3 bases: TGTGCCAGCAGTTTGACAGAGCTTTATAGCAATCAGCCCCAGCATTTT.

In its sample, this clonotype was seen many times. The genes are TRBV4-2 and TRBJ1-1; perhaps TRBD1 as D (6 bases). Trimming took 0 bases from V and 2 from J, leaving 7 bases between them. CDR1 LGHNA and CDR2 YNFKEQ come from the germline V gene. The CDR3 length is 14 residues. The CDR3 DNA reads TGTGCCAGCAGCCAAGAGACAGGCAACACTGAAGCTTTCTTT. Translated, it gives CASSQETGNTEAFF.

This chain uses TRBV6-1 with TRBJ1-6; D is possibly TRBD1 (5 bases). The CDR3 contains 16 residues. Germline assignment: CDR1 MNHNS and CDR2 SASEGT. V was shortened by 2 bases and J by 5 bases, with 13 bases between the two germline ends. CDR3 residues: CASSERDGSNNSPLHF. The CDR3 DNA sequence: TGTGCCAGCAGTGAACGGGACGGAAGTAATAATTCACCCCTCCACTTT.

The chain's CDR3 is CASSNRLAGNTGELFF. The CDR3 DNA sequence: TGTGCCAGCAGCAACAGACTAGCGGGTAACACCGGGGAGCTGTTTTTT. The chain links TRBV7-3 to TRBJ2-2; 10 nucleotides line up with TRBD2. The CDR3 loop spans 16 amino acids. CDR1 SGHTA and CDR2 FQGTGA come from the germline V gene. With V trimmed by 5 bases and J by 2 bases, 5 bases remained unmatched. The variable domain in full, with the rest retrieved from reference TRBV7-3 and TRBJ2-2, is GAGVSQTPSNKVTEKGKYVELRCDPISGHTALYWYRQSLGQGPEFLIYFQGTGAADDSGLPNDRFFAVRPEGSVSTLKIQRTERGDSAVYLCASSNRLAGNTGELFFGEGSRLTVL.

This chain connects TRBV5-6 to TRBJ1-1; no reliable D call. Germline V lookup: CDR1 SGHDT, CDR2 YYEEEE. The ends were cut back, 2 bases at V and 4 bases at J, with 12 bases in the middle. The CDR3 runs to 14 residues. The CDR3 is CASSLEIRVTEAFF. CDR3 sequence (DNA): TGTGCCAGCAGCTTAGAGATAAGGGTCACTGAAGCTTTCTTT.

This clonotype has only a few counts. The chain recombines TRBV6-1 with TRBJ2-3; D ambiguous. CDR3 length equals 14 residues. The germline gives CDR1 MNHNS, CDR2 SASEGT. Trimming took off 3 bases at V and 1 base at J, with 8 bases between the two ends. CDR3 sequence: CASSEELRTDTQYF. The CDR3 DNA reads TGTGCCAGCAGTGAGGAACTCCGCACAGATACGCAGTATTTT.

In this sample, this clonotype turned up a few times. The chain is built from TRBV4-2 and TRBJ2-4; D is possibly TRBD1 or TRBD2 (5 bases each). The CDR3 length is 17 residues. V gave up 0 bases and J gave up 3 bases, with 15 bases separating them. Germline lookup yields CDR1 LGHNA and CDR2 YNFKEQ. The CDR3 sequence is CASSQDPGPQGKNIQYF. In nucleotides, the CDR3 is TGTGCCAGCAGCCAAGATCCGGGGCCCCAGGGCAAAAACATTCAGTACTTC.

The V gene is TRBV2, the J gene TRBJ2-2; D is uncertain. V dropped 5 bases and J dropped 4 bases, with 11 bases sitting between them. CDR3 length: 14 residues. From germline, CDR1 is SNHLY and CDR2 FYNNEI. CDR3 sequence reads: CASSYHGSTGELFF. The CDR3 region has the DNA TGTGCCAGCAGTTATCACGGTAGCACCGGGGAGCTGTTTTTT.

The rearrangement joins TRBV2 to TRBJ2-7, with 7 bases fitting TRBD2. Germline CDR1 reads SNHLY; CDR2 reads FYNNEI. V lost 6 bases to trimming and J lost 3 bases; unmatched junction nucleotides: 11. CDR3 length: 15 amino acids. CDR3 DNA: TGTGCCAGCAGGTTCCGAGCGGGGACTGGCTACGAGCAGTACTTC. Protein: CASRFRAGTGYEQYF. The full variable domain, with the rest looked up from reference TRBV2 and TRBJ2-7, is EPEVTQTPSHQVTQMGQEVILRCVPISNHLYFYWYRQILGQKVEFLVSFYNNEISEKSEIFDDQFSVERPDGSNFTLKIRSTKLEDSAMYFCASRFRAGTGYEQYFGPGTRLTVT.

This clonotype was counted between two and nine times. The V gene is TRBV7-2, the J gene TRBJ2-5, with D perhaps matching TRBD2 (6 bases). This CDR3 comprises 14 residues. Germline V gene lookup returns CDR1 SGHTA and CDR2 FQGNSA. The V gene lost 2 bases and the J gene lost 2 bases, with 9 bases spanning the gap. The CDR3 nucleotides are TGTGCCAGCAGCTTAAACGCGGGACAAGAGACCCAGTACTTC. Its protein product is CASSLNAGQETQYF.

The chain uses TRBV11-2 and TRBJ1-6; no firm D call. Germline loops: CDR1 SGHAT, CDR2 FQNNGV. Deletions cut 1 base from V and 3 bases from J, with 10 bases between. The length of the CDR3 is 16 residues. CDR3: CASSLAPVNYNSPLHF. The CDR3 region has the DNA TGTGCCAGCAGCTTAGCTCCAGTGAACTATAATTCACCCCTCCACTTT.

V and J are TRBV11-2 and TRBJ2-7, with TRBD1 identical over 8 bases. This CDR3 is built from 15 residues. Germline trimming cut 5 bases from V and 2 bases from J; bases unmatched to any gene: 8. Germline-derived CDR1 and CDR2 are SGHAT and FQNNGV. The CDR3 coding sequence is TGTGCCAGCAGCCAAACACAGGGGGAGCCCTACGAGCAGTACTTC. Translation: CASSQTQGEPYEQYF.

This clonotype was found a few times. The chain is built from TRBV7-2 and TRBJ2-5; the match to TRBD2 covers 15 bases. The V gene end was trimmed by 5 bases and the J gene end by 3 bases; junction bases not matched to a gene: 4. Looked up from germline, CDR1 is SGHTA and CDR2 is FQGNSA. The length of the CDR3 is 16 residues. CDR3 in DNA: TGTGCCAGCAGCCCGGGACTAGCGGGGGGTAAAGAGACCCAGTACTTC. Its translation: CASSPGLAGGKETQYF.

This clonotype was found a few times. This chain joins TRBV5-6 and TRBJ2-3, with D perhaps TRBD1 (5 bases). Germline values: CDR1 SGHDT, CDR2 YYEEEE. V lost 4 bases, J lost 2 bases, and 14 bases lay in between. This CDR3 contains 15 residues. The CDR3 spells CASSRDRVFTDTQYF. CDR3 sequence (DNA): TGTGCCAGCAGCCGCGACAGAGTGTTCACAGATACGCAGTATTTT.

This sequence joins TRBV12-2 and TRBJ1-5; the table's D call of TRBD1 was not tested on the DNA. TRBV12-2 represents a pseudogene. This CDR3 region has 18 residues. CDR3 nucleotides: TGTGCAAGTCGCTTAGCGAGGAACAGGGCGGGGAGCAATCAGCCCCAGCATTTT. This gives the protein CASRLARNRAGSNQPQHF.

The table lists this clonotype with a few counts. This chain joins TRBV5-6 and TRBJ1-6; D is unresolved. V shed 4 bases and J shed 8 bases, with 7 bases lying between them. Germline CDR1 is SGHDT and CDR2 is YYEEEE. The CDR3 spans 12 residues. In DNA, the CDR3 is TGTGCCAGCAGCAGACACGATTCACCCCTCCACTTT. Translated, it gives CASSRHDSPLHF.

This clonotype was counted at least ten times. V and J are TRBV5-4 and TRBJ2-5; 7 bases line up with TRBD1. Trimming cost V 4 bases and J 2 bases; bases outside gene matches: 5. CDR1 SGHNT and CDR2 YYREEE come from the germline V gene (reference sequence). CDR3 size: 14 residues. The DNA of the CDR3 is TGTGCCAGCAGCCAAGGGGACAGACAAGAGACCCAGTACTTC. Translating it yields CASSQGDRQETQYF. Together with reference TRBV5-4 and TRBJ2-5, the CDR3 gives the full variable domain: ETGVTQSPTHLIKTRGQQVTLRCSSQSGHNTVSWYQQALGQGPQFIFQYYREEENGRGNFPPRFSGLQFPNYSSELNVNALELDDSALYLCASSQGDRQETQYFGPGTRLLVL.

This clonotype appeared many times. This chain connects TRBV29-1 to TRBJ2-2; maybe TRBD2 (6 bases). Trimming removed 6 bases at V and 4 bases at J, with 18 bases between. Germline-derived CDR1 and CDR2 are SQVTM and ANQGSEA. The CDR3 runs 15 residues. CDR3: CSVSLRRGGTGELFF. The DNA for the CDR3 is TGCAGCGTCTCCCTTAGGAGGGGCGGCACCGGGGAGCTGTTTTTT.

This clonotype has only a few counts. V usage is TRBV20-1 and J usage is TRBJ2-1; possibly TRBD1 for D (5 bases). The CDR3 runs to 13 residues. Germline V CDR1 and CDR2: DFQATT, SNEGSKA (reference sequence). Between the trimmed V and J ends, which lost 5 bases and 5 bases, there was a span of 13 bases. The CDR3 loop reads CSAPSGPHNEQFF. CDR3 DNA: TGCAGTGCTCCGTCAGGGCCCCACAATGAGCAGTTCTTC.

V and J are TRBV29-1 and TRBJ2-3; 8 bases are a match to TRBD2. The CDR3 has 15 amino acids. Germline CDR1 and CDR2: SQVTM and ANQGSEA. J was trimmed by 2 bases and V by 4 bases; bases with no gene match: 8. CDR3 nucleotides: TGCAGCGTTGCTCGTGGCGGGGGGACCACAGATACGCAGTATTTT. Translating gives CSVARGGGTTDTQYF.

V gene TRBV14 combines with J gene TRBJ2-7; D is perhaps TRBD2 (5 bases). Germline CDR1 and CDR2: SGHDN and FVKESK. CDR3 size: 12 residues. V was cut by 2 bases and J by 8 bases, with 10 bases left in between. The CDR3 spells CASSQMRAKQYF. Here the CDR3 DNA reads TGTGCCAGCAGCCAAATGAGGGCAAAGCAGTACTTC.

This clonotype has only a few counts. This chain joins TRBV20-1 and TRBJ2-5; no clear D. The V gene's germline CDR1 is DFQATT and CDR2 SNEGSKA (reference sequence). Trimming took off 3 bases at V and 5 bases at J, with 19 bases between the two ends. The CDR3 covers 15 residues. The CDR3: CSARKAGRPRETQYF. The CDR3 bases are TGCAGTGCTAGGAAGGCCGGCAGACCCCGGGAGACCCAGTACTTC.

This clonotype was observed a handful of times. The chain joins TRBV7-9 to TRBJ2-1; no clear D gene. The ends were cut back, 3 bases at V and 8 bases at J, with 5 bases in the middle. CDR1 is SEHNR, CDR2 FQNEAQ, per germline (reference sequence). There are 11 residues in the CDR3. CDR3 nucleotides: TGTGCCAGCAGCTTTGAGGATGAGCAGTTCTTC. This codes for CASSFEDEQFF.

This clonotype was observed at least ten times. This sequence joins TRBV20-1 and TRBJ2-7, with D perhaps TRBD1 or TRBD2 (5 bases each). Germline CDR1 is DFQATT and CDR2 is SNEGSKA (reference sequence). V was trimmed by 6 bases and J by 2 bases, leaving 17 bases between them. This CDR3 region has 14 residues. CDR3 sequence reads: CSAVRDLDPYEQYF. For the CDR3, the DNA is TGCAGTGCAGTCCGGGACCTCGACCCCTACGAGCAGTACTTC.

V gene TRBV12-3 or TRBV12-4 combines with J gene TRBJ1-1; 10 nucleotides line up with TRBD1. V lost 5 bases and J lost 11; bases outside the gene matches: 8. The CDR3 is made up of 13 amino acids. The CDR3 region has the DNA TGTGCCAGCAGTCTAAGACAGGGGGCTTTGGCTTTCTTT. It specifies CASSLRQGALAFF.

This clonotype was seen many times. The chain combines TRBV25-1 with TRBJ2-6; D is unclear. This CDR3 region has 13 residues. Trimming stripped 1 base from V and 4 bases from J, with 2 bases between. Germline-derived CDR1 and CDR2 are MGHDK and SYGVNS. CDR3 nucleotide sequence: TGTGCCAGCAGTGAATCCGGGGCCAACGTCCTGACTTTC. Translating gives CASSESGANVLTF. The full variable domain, rest sourced from reference TRBV25-1 and TRBJ2-6, is EADIYQTPRYLVIGTGKKITLECSQTMGHDKMYWYQQDPGMELHLIHYSYGVNSTEKGDLSSESTVSRIRTEHFPLTLESARPSHTSQYLCASSESGANVLTFGAGSRLTVL.